A single sample is the source of the 26 T cell receptor beta chains below, sequenced in a study of T cell changes during pregnancy in multiple sclerosis. The assay was immunoSEQ multiplex PCR, and TCRdb's table has in-frame clones only and misses some. The data hold some 37,000 clones, with roughly nine tenths observed a single time. The source was CD4+ T cells from peripheral blood mononuclear cells, collected before pregnancy. All receptors derive from a female donor with multiple sclerosis, enrolled in a pregnancy study.

The rearrangement uses TRBV5-6 and TRBJ2-3; TRBD1 agrees at 8 bases. The germline V gene encodes CDR1 SGHDT and CDR2 YYEEEE. CDR3 size: 15 residues. Trimming took 1 base from V and 2 from J; bases not matched to a gene: 3. CDR3 protein: CASSLTGGPTDTQYF. CDR3 coding DNA: TGTGCCAGCAGCTTGACAGGGGGGCCCACAGATACGCAGTATTTT.

V gene TRBV4-2 combines with J gene TRBJ2-3, with no clear D. V was pared by 3 bases and J by 2 bases, with 12 bases between. This CDR3 region has 15 residues. The germline V gene has CDR1 LGHNA and CDR2 YNFKEQ. This CDR3 reads CASSQSTFTTDTQYF. The DNA of the CDR3 is TGTGCCAGCAGCCAGTCTACCTTCACCACAGATACGCAGTATTTT.

J is TRBJ1-1 and V is TRBV5-6, with D possibly being TRBD1 (6 bases). The CDR3 covers 17 residues. V lost 4 bases and J 5 bases, leaving 24 bases between the germline ends. Germline V gene sequence: CDR1 SGHDT, CDR2 YYEEEE. CDR3 amino acids: CASSEVIKQGGGTEAFF. The CDR3 nucleotides are TGTGCCAGCAGCGAGGTGATCAAACAGGGCGGGGGGACTGAAGCTTTCTTT.

The rearrangement links TRBV19 to TRBJ1-5; TRBD1 matches at 7 bases. The V segment lost 5 bases and the J segment 5 bases; nucleotides outside the gene matches: 9. Germline CDR1 and CDR2: LNHDA and SQIVND (reference sequence). The CDR3 runs 15 residues. The DNA of the CDR3 is TGTGCCAGTAGTCTCGTACAGGGGCGTCATCAGCCCCAGCATTTT. Its translation: CASSLVQGRHQPQHF.

The chain uses TRBV6-6 and TRBJ1-5; D perhaps matches TRBD1 (5 bases). V lost 5 bases and J lost 0, with 8 bases in between. The CDR3 is made up of 14 amino acids. The germline CDR1 and CDR2 sequences are MNHNY and SVGAGI (reference sequence). CDR3 amino acids: CASSATDSNQPQHF. CDR3 DNA: TGTGCCAGCAGTGCGACAGATAGCAATCAGCCCCAGCATTTT.

J is TRBJ1-3 and V is TRBV4-1; TRBD1 matches at 8 bases. V lost 3 bases, J lost 0 bases, and 4 bases stayed unmatched. Germline lookup yields CDR1 MGHRA and CDR2 YSYEKL. The length of the CDR3 is 16 residues. This CDR3 is CASSQTTGGSGNTIYF. The CDR3, as DNA: TGCGCCAGCAGCCAGACCACAGGGGGCTCTGGAAACACCATATATTTT.

The chain recombines TRBV5-1 with TRBJ1-4, with TRBD1 matching 7 bases. Germline V gene data show CDR1 as SGHRS and CDR2 as YFSETQ. The V and J ends lost 2 bases and 3 bases, in that order; junction bases with no gene match: 4. The CDR3 totals 15 residues. The CDR3 reads CASSLRTGPNEKLFF. The CDR3 nucleotides are TGCGCCAGCAGCTTAAGGACAGGACCTAATGAAAAACTGTTTTTT.

The rearrangement joins TRBV11-2 to TRBJ2-5, with D possibly TRBD1 on 7 matching bases. The CDR3 extends over 15 amino acids. V lost 0 bases to trimming and J lost 3 bases, with 11 bases between them. Per germline, CDR1 SGHAT and CDR2 FQNNGV. This CDR3 reads CASSLEGRGEETQYF. The CDR3 bases are TGTGCCAGCAGCTTAGAGGGCAGGGGGGAAGAGACCCAGTACTTC.

This clone has a single count. The rearrangement joins TRBV6-5 to TRBJ2-1; D call uncertain. The CDR3 has 13 residues. Germline CDR1 is MNHEY and CDR2 is SVGAGI. The ends were cut back, 6 bases at V and 9 bases at J, with 15 bases in the middle. CDR3 sequence (DNA): TGTGCCAGCAGCCGGAGCCGTACGGGTGAGCAGTTCTTC. It specifies CASSRSRTGEQFF.

The chain is built from TRBV11-2 and TRBJ2-1; a weak D match, TRBD2 (6 bases). Germline V CDR1 and CDR2: SGHAT, FQNNGV. The CDR3 is 20 residues long. The ends were cut back, 0 bases at V and 7 bases at J, with 28 bases in the middle. The CDR3 loop reads CASSLDVLTGELTRYNEQFF. CDR3 nucleotides: TGTGCCAGCAGCTTAGACGTTTTGACGGGAGAATTGACTAGGTATAATGAGCAGTTCTTC.

The J gene is TRBJ2-1, the V gene TRBV6-5; 15 positions match TRBD2. The ends lost 2 bases at V and 6 bases at J; junction bases unmatched: 2. The germline V gene encodes CDR1 MNHEY and CDR2 SVGAGI. The CDR3 consists of 16 residues. The CDR3 nucleotides are TGTGCCAGCAGTTACCGGACTAGCGGGAGGGCCAATGAGCAGTTCTTC. Its translation is CASSYRTSGRANEQFF.

V is TRBV6-6 and J is TRBJ2-7, with a tentative D call TRBD2 (6 bases). Trimming left V 2 bases short and J 5 bases short, with 13 bases between. CDR1 is MNHNY and CDR2 is SVGAGI in the germline V gene (reference sequence). The CDR3 has 14 amino acids. The CDR3 reads CASSYGTSRNEQYF. The CDR3 DNA follows: TGTGCCAGCAGTTACGGGACTTCTCGGAACGAGCAGTACTTC.

The V and J genes are TRBV6-1 and TRBJ1-5, with a tentative D call TRBD1 (6 bases). This CDR3 is 15 amino acids long. From germline, CDR1 is MNHNS and CDR2 SASEGT. The germline V and J ends were trimmed by 4 bases and 4 bases, with 14 bases remaining between them. The CDR3 here is CASSGLTGVNQPQHF. The CDR3 region has the DNA TGTGCCAGCAGTGGGTTGACAGGAGTAAATCAGCCCCAGCATTTT.

The V and J genes are TRBV27 and TRBJ2-5; D is possibly TRBD2 (6 bases). This CDR3 region has 16 residues. The germline CDR1 and CDR2 sequences are MNHEY and SMNVEV (reference sequence). V was trimmed by 1 base and J by 0 bases, leaving 12 bases between them. The chain's CDR3 is CASSLWGGGDQETQYF. CDR3 in DNA: TGTGCCAGCAGTTTATGGGGAGGAGGGGACCAAGAGACCCAGTACTTC.

CDR3 sequence (DNA): TGTGCCAGCAGTTACTCGGTGAAGGGGACTGGAAACACCATATATTTT. It is translated as CASSYSVKGTGNTIYF. The chain links TRBV6-5 to TRBJ1-3, with D possibly TRBD1 on 5 matching bases. The germline CDR1 and CDR2 sequences are MNHEY and SVGAGI. The CDR3 sequence is 16 residues long. V lost 0 bases and J lost 2, with 11 bases in between.

This clone occurred once. This chain uses TRBV9 with TRBJ2-1; TRBD1 might be the D (5 bases). This CDR3 has 17 residues. Trimming left V 0 bases short and J 7 bases short, with 20 bases between. In germline, CDR1 is SGDLS, CDR2 YYNGEE. The CDR3 is CASSVDIQAHLKNEQFF. CDR3 nucleotide sequence: TGTGCCAGCAGCGTAGATATACAGGCCCACCTCAAGAATGAGCAGTTCTTC.

CDR3 in amino acids: CASSPAGVYEQYF. CDR3 nucleotides: TGTGCCAGCAGCCCAGCGGGAGTCTACGAGCAGTACTTC. This chain links TRBV5-5 with TRBJ2-7; TRBD2 matches at 8 bases. CDR3 size: 13 residues. V dropped 4 bases and J dropped 3; count of bases not matched to a gene: 3. CDR1 and CDR2 from the germline V gene are SGHKS and YYEKEE (reference sequence). Looking up the rest from reference TRBV5-5 and TRBJ2-7 gives the full variable domain: DAGVTQSPTHLIKTRGQQVTLRCSPISGHKSVSWYQQVLGQGPQFIFQYYEKEERGRGNFPDRFSARQFPNYSSELNVNALLLGDSALYLCASSPAGVYEQYFGPGTRLTVT.

The V gene is TRBV2, the J gene TRBJ2-7; TRBD1 might be the D (5 bases). V lost 5 bases and J lost 5, with 22 bases in between. This CDR3 is 16 amino acids long. The germline V gene has CDR1 SNHLY and CDR2 FYNNEI. The CDR3 protein is CASSPHPGRVRNEQYF. The CDR3 region has the DNA TGTGCCAGCAGTCCTCACCCGGGCAGGGTAAGAAACGAGCAGTACTTC.

The V call is TRBV6-1, the J call TRBJ2-7; 8 positions agree with TRBD2. There are 14 residues in the CDR3. V lost 8 bases and J lost 2; bases outside the gene matches: 8. Germline-derived CDR1 and CDR2 are MNHNS and SASEGT. The CDR3 DNA reads as TGTGCCAGCCACCGGACTAGCACTACCTACGAGCAGTACTTC. It specifies CASHRTSTTYEQYF.

CDR3 bases: TGTGCCAGCAGTTACAACAGGGGGAACACCGGGGAGCTGTTTTTT. Protein: CASSYNRGNTGELFF. V usage is TRBV6-5 and J usage is TRBJ2-2, with TRBD1 matching 7 bases. Trimming took 2 bases from V and 1 from J; bases not matched to a gene: 1. CDR1 is MNHEY, CDR2 SVGAGI, per germline. The CDR3 runs to 15 residues.

The chain recombines TRBV6-5 with TRBJ1-5; 7 bases align to TRBD1. This CDR3 has 14 amino acids. Germline V lookup: CDR1 MNHEY, CDR2 SVGAGI. Trimming removed 6 bases from V and 4 bases from J; junction bases left unmatched: 6. CDR3 in amino acids: CASRQGVGNQPQHF. CDR3 sequence (DNA): TGTGCCAGCAGGCAGGGGGTAGGAAATCAGCCCCAGCATTTT.

V gene TRBV29-1 combines with J gene TRBJ2-1; the match to TRBD2 covers 12 bases. CDR1 SQVTM and CDR2 ANQGSEA come from the germline V gene. The CDR3 totals 18 residues. Losses at the gene ends were 7 bases for V and 0 bases for J; bases not matched to a gene: 13. CDR3 region: CSARQLAGGQISYNEQFF. The CDR3 DNA sequence: TGCAGCGCACGACAACTAGCGGGAGGCCAGATCTCCTACAATGAGCAGTTCTTC.

The chain joins TRBV5-5 to TRBJ2-7; TRBD2 matches 11 bases. V lost 3 bases to trimming and J lost 0 bases; unmatched junction nucleotides: 2. CDR3 size: 15 residues. The germline V gene has CDR1 SGHKS and CDR2 YYEKEE (reference sequence). CDR3 sequence: CASSSTSGNSYEQYF. CDR3 DNA sequence: TGTGCCAGCAGCTCGACTAGCGGGAACTCCTACGAGCAGTACTTC.

This chain links TRBV4-3 with TRBJ2-2, with D maybe TRBD2 (5 bases). The germline V gene encodes CDR1 LGHNA and CDR2 YSLEER. The CDR3 loop spans 16 amino acids. Trimming left V 3 bases short and J 5 bases short, with 16 bases between. This chain's CDR3 is CASSQSVGVGTGELFF. The CDR3 DNA reads TGCGCCAGCAGCCAGTCAGTGGGAGTAGGAACCGGGGAGCTGTTTTTT.

The gene calls are TRBV25-1 and TRBJ2-3; D not certain. CDR1 and CDR2 (germline): MGHDK, SYGVNS. The V end was cut by 5 bases, the J end by 3 bases, with 3 bases between. The CDR3 covers 11 residues. CDR3 in DNA: TGTGCCAGCAGTCTTACAGATACGCAGTATTTT. Translation: CASSLTDTQYF.

The chain recombines TRBV2 with TRBJ2-5, with 9 bases lining up with TRBD1. This CDR3 spans 17 amino acids. The V gene end was trimmed by 1 base and the J gene end by 4 bases; junction bases not matched to a gene: 10. Per germline, CDR1 SNHLY and CDR2 FYNNEI. CDR3 residues: CASSEGTGTGKGETQYF. The CDR3, as DNA: TGTGCCAGCAGTGAAGGTACCGGGACAGGGAAAGGAGAGACCCAGTACTTC.